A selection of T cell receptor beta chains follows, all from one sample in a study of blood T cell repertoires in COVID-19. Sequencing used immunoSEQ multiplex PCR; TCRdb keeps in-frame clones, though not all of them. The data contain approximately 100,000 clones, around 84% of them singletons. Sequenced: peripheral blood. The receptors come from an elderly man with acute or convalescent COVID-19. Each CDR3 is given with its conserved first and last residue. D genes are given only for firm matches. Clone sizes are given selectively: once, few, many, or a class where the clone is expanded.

CDR3nt: TGTGCCTGGAGTGTACCCAGCCGGGGGACTGAAGCTTTCTTT; CDR3aa: CAWSVPSRGTEAFF; j_gene: TRBJ1-1; abundance: NA; d_gene: NA; v_gene: TRBV30
CDR3nt: TGCGCCAGCAGCTCTAGGACAGGGGAGGTGACCCAGTACTTC; CDR3aa: CASSSRTGEVTQYF; j_gene: TRBJ2-5; abundance: NA; d_gene: TRBD1; v_gene: TRBV5-1
CDR3nt: TGTGCCAGCAGCCAAAGTCGACAGGGCTCGGGTTCACCCCTCCACTTT; CDR3aa: CASSQSRQGSGSPLHF; j_gene: TRBJ1-6; abundance: once; d_gene: TRBD1; v_gene: TRBV2
CDR3nt: TGTGCCAGCAGTTTTTCCCTGACTAGCGGGCCGAACACCGGGGAGCTGTTTTTT; CDR3aa: CASSFSLTSGPNTGELFF; j_gene: TRBJ2-2; abundance: NA; d_gene: TRBD2; v_gene: TRBV6-2/TRBV6-3
CDR3nt: TGTGCCAGCAGCTTAACAGGGTTCAATGAGCAGTTCTTC; CDR3aa: CASSLTGFNEQFF; j_gene: TRBJ2-1; abundance: NA; d_gene: NA; v_gene: TRBV6-6
CDR3nt: TGTGCCAGCAGCTCAAAGGCGGGAGTGGTGGAGCTGTTTTTT; CDR3aa: CASSSKAGVVELFF; j_gene: TRBJ2-2; abundance: NA; d_gene: TRBD2; v_gene: TRBV27
CDR3nt: TGTGCCAGCAGTCTTAGCGTCGGCGAGCAGTACTTC; CDR3aa: CASSLSVGEQYF; j_gene: TRBJ2-7; abundance: NA; d_gene: NA; v_gene: TRBV28
CDR3nt: TGCGCCAGCAGCCAAGACGGGGGGAGGGGCTACGAGCAGTACTTC; CDR3aa: CASSQDGGRGYEQYF; j_gene: TRBJ2-7; abundance: few; d_gene: TRBD2; v_gene: TRBV4-3
CDR3nt: TGTGCTAGCAGCTTAGACGCGACAGGGCTACAAGAGACCCAGTACTTC; CDR3aa: CASSLDATGLQETQYF; j_gene: TRBJ2-5; abundance: NA; d_gene: TRBD1; v_gene: TRBV7-7
CDR3nt: TGTGCCATCAGTGAATTCGGGTCTGCCCACGGGGTCTTC; CDR3aa: CAISEFGSAHGVF; j_gene: TRBJ2-1; abundance: NA; d_gene: NA; v_gene: TRBV10-3
CDR3nt: TGTGCCTGCAGGGGACGTTCGAACACCGGGGAGCTGTTTTTT; CDR3aa: CACRGRSNTGELFF; j_gene: TRBJ2-2; abundance: NA; d_gene: NA; v_gene: TRBV30
CDR3nt: TGTGCCAGCAGTTTTGGGACTAGCAGCTACGAGCAGTACTTC; CDR3aa: CASSFGTSSYEQYF; j_gene: TRBJ2-7; abundance: NA; d_gene: TRBD2; v_gene: TRBV27
CDR3nt: TGTGCCAGCAGTCTTGGGGGCGCTAGACAGGACCTTCTGGAGACCCAGTACTTC; CDR3aa: CASSLGGARQDLLETQYF; j_gene: TRBJ2-5; abundance: NA; d_gene: NA; v_gene: TRBV28
CDR3nt: TGTGCCAGCAGTTACTCGTGGACAGGGCGGGAGACAACTGAAGCTTTCTTT; CDR3aa: CASSYSWTGRETTEAFF; j_gene: TRBJ1-1; abundance: NA; d_gene: TRBD1; v_gene: TRBV6-2/TRBV6-3
CDR3nt: TGTGCCTGGAGTGGAGGGAGGGACACCGGGGAGCTGTTTTTT; CDR3aa: CAWSGGRDTGELFF; j_gene: TRBJ2-2; abundance: NA; d_gene: TRBD2; v_gene: TRBV30
CDR3nt: TGTGCCAGCAGTTCCACCCCCGCGGGCGGGGGCACTGAAGCTTTCTTT; CDR3aa: CASSSTPAGGGTEAFF; j_gene: TRBJ1-1; abundance: NA; d_gene: NA; v_gene: TRBV13